Listed below are T cell receptor beta chains from one sample, sequenced in a study of PD-1 blockade in classical Hodgkin lymphoma. Libraries were prepared by immunoSEQ multiplex PCR; TCRdb keeps only in-frame clonotypes and omits some of them. In the table there are 32,000 or so clones, 70% to 90% of which are singletons. The starting material was CD4+ T cells from blood, obtained before the fourth cycle of nivolumab. These receptors were collected from a human donor with classical Hodgkin lymphoma. CDR3s leave out the opening cysteine and the closing phenylalanine or tryptophan. Each record gives: clone size, V gene, J gene, CDR3 protein. Clone size appears in some rows only: once, few, many, or a class for an expanded clone.

size: -
V: TRBV5-1
J: TRBJ2-1
CDR3: ASSLGSSYNEQF

size: -
V: TRBV27
J: TRBJ2-7
CDR3: ASSLAGSYEQY

size: -
V: TRBV18
J: TRBJ2-3
CDR3: ASSPSGYPSTDTQY

size: -
V: TRBV27
J: TRBJ2-3
CDR3: ASSRTGRRITDTQY

size: once
V: TRBV20-1
J: TRBJ2-1
CDR3: SAFVNEQF

size: -
V: TRBV12-5
J: TRBJ1-2
CDR3: ASGLVEGTISNYGYT

size: -
V: TRBV2
J: TRBJ2-7
CDR3: ASGQGSYEQY

size: -
V: TRBV18
J: TRBJ1-2
CDR3: ASSPSETNYGYT

size: once
V: TRBV10-1
J: TRBJ2-1
CDR3: ASSESPGYNEQF

size: -
V: TRBV25-1
J: TRBJ2-3
CDR3: ASSAGLAGGSSTDTQY

size: -
V: TRBV4-1
J: TRBJ2-7
CDR3: ASSQESLAGTYEQY

size: -
V: TRBV28
J: TRBJ1-6
CDR3: ASSLPLGGSSPLH

size: -
V: TRBV10-1
J: TRBJ2-1
CDR3: ASARRTGGNEQF

size: few
V: TRBV19
J: TRBJ1-5
CDR3: ATTTGRQPQH

size: -
V: TRBV29-1
J: TRBJ2-1
CDR3: SQRSYNEQF

size: -
V: TRBV25-1
J: TRBJ2-5
CDR3: ASTPRLAAQETQY

size: few
V: TRBV18
J: TRBJ1-2
CDR3: ASSPVAGTGGYGYT

size: -
V: TRBV27
J: TRBJ2-6
CDR3: ASSLWSGANVLT

size: few
V: TRBV13
J: TRBJ2-2
CDR3: ASSPQGAFGELF

size: -
V: TRBV7-7
J: TRBJ2-7
CDR3: ASTGTGKENEQY

size: -
V: TRBV18
J: TRBJ2-2
CDR3: ASSPQGSNTGELF

size: -
V: TRBV18
J: TRBJ2-7
CDR3: ASSPTGTATYEQY

size: -
V: TRBV5-1
J: TRBJ1-5
CDR3: ASSLEGQVNQPQH

size: few
V: TRBV5-1
J: TRBJ1-5
CDR3: ASSLGQGQPQH

size: -
V: TRBV5-1
J: TRBJ2-5
CDR3: ASRGGGLETQY

size: -
V: TRBV6-1
J: TRBJ2-3
CDR3: ASSERLAGEVNTQY

size: -
V: TRBV2
J: TRBJ2-3
CDR3: ASSDARVTDTQY

size: -
V: TRBV2
J: TRBJ1-5
CDR3: ASSEGLMQPQH

size: -
V: TRBV28
J: TRBJ1-6
CDR3: ASSLDRVSPLH

size: -
V: TRBV4-1
J: TRBJ1-6
CDR3: ASSPGGGGLLNSPLH

size: -
V: TRBV7-2
J: TRBJ1-1
CDR3: ASSLGPIGTEAF

size: -
V: TRBV10-2
J: TRBJ2-7
CDR3: ASSTKLAGAAYEQY

size: -
V: TRBV9
J: TRBJ2-1
CDR3: ASSAGTGNEQF

size: -
V: TRBV19
J: TRBJ2-7
CDR3: ASSMVGGTLYEQY

size: -
V: TRBV7-9
J: TRBJ2-7
CDR3: ASSLVSGLADPYEQY

size: once
V: TRBV19
J: TRBJ1-5
CDR3: ASSIRDDSRNQPQH

size: -
V: TRBV28
J: TRBJ1-1
CDR3: ASSLKRLPKFEAF

size: -
V: TRBV7-8
J: TRBJ2-7
CDR3: ASSLAGLATEQY

size: -
V: TRBV30
J: TRBJ2-7
CDR3: AWRKGGRDEQY

size: -
V: TRBV18
J: TRBJ2-3
CDR3: ASSPPLGTDTQY

size: once
V: TRBV2
J: TRBJ2-1
CDR3: ASSGTSGRWSYNEQF

size: -
V: TRBV5-6
J: TRBJ1-1
CDR3: ASSLGSEAF

size: once
V: TRBV6-1
J: TRBJ2-7
CDR3: ASMVRVPPYEQY

size: -
V: TRBV9
J: TRBJ1-3
CDR3: ASSVEALSGNTIY

size: -
V: TRBV27
J: TRBJ2-7
CDR3: ASSLSLQGAYEQY

size: -
V: TRBV2
J: TRBJ2-7
CDR3: ASSELWASGRGEQY

size: -
V: TRBV27
J: TRBJ1-5
CDR3: ASSPYPGLNQPQH

size: -
V: TRBV19
J: TRBJ2-1
CDR3: ASSMYGTGPGNEQF

size: -
V: TRBV7-7
J: TRBJ2-7
CDR3: ASSLVRGKSHEQY

size: once
V: TRBV5-4
J: TRBJ2-2
CDR3: ASSKGLGELF

size: -
V: TRBV7-2
J: TRBJ1-6
CDR3: ASSLQSSYNSPLH